These T cell receptor beta chains were read from a single sample in a study of T cell repertoires in cytomegalovirus infection. Each CDR3 protein is one row after TCRdb ran MiXCR on the reads. The table has some 200,000 distinct CDR3 sequences, approximately 20% seen once; the top ten hold around 3.2%. Material: PBMCs. The receptors come from a human donor in good health (CMV status not recorded). Some clones in this sample may be carry-over from other donors' samples. The CDR3 runs from the conserved cysteine through the conserved F or W. The D gene is left open where the match is weak. Not every row has a clone size; where given, it reads once, few, many or a size class.

J	length	V	D	size	CDR3	DNA
TRBJ1-2	13	TRBV7-2	-	few	CAGTATSNYGYTF	TGTGCCGGCACAGCGACCTCTAACTATGGCTACACCTTC
TRBJ2-3	14	TRBV10-2	-	few	CASSPGHRTDTQYF	TGCGCCAGCAGTCCGGGACACCGCACAGATACGCAGTATTTT
TRBJ2-5	14	TRBV7-8	TRBD2	many	CASSPRGVRRSQYF	TGTGCCAGCAGCCCACGGGGGGTACGGAGGTCCCAGTACTTC
TRBJ2-7	13	TRBV20-1	-	few	CSASAPVGQEQYF	TGCAGTGCTAGCGCTCCCGTAGGCCAGGAGCAGTACTTC
TRBJ2-7	12	TRBV28	-	many	CASSGTAYEQYF	TGTGCCAGCAGTGGGACTGCCTACGAGCAGTACTTC
TRBJ2-3	18	TRBV7-3	-	-	CASSLNRDYHLDTDTQYF	TGTGCCAGCAGCTTAAACAGGGACTACCACTTGGACACAGATACGCAGTATTTT
TRBJ2-3	14	TRBV5-1	-	many	CASSLGSLTDTQYF	TGCGCCAGCAGCTTGGGGTCCCTCACAGATACGCAGTATTTT
TRBJ1-1	15	TRBV5-4	-	-	CASSRGGTEGTEAFF	TGTGCCAGCAGCCGGGGTGGAACAGAGGGCACTGAAGCTTTCTTT
TRBJ2-1	15	TRBV12-3/TRBV12-4	-	many	CASSLDLGSYNEQFF	TGTGCCAGCAGTTTAGATCTGGGATCCTACAATGAGCAGTTCTTC
TRBJ2-5	14	TRBV7-2	TRBD2	many	CASSLDGGYGTQYF	TGTGCCAGCAGCTTAGACGGGGGGTATGGGACCCAGTACTTC
TRBJ2-1	15	TRBV7-3	-	few	CASSPFPGEYNEQFF	TGTGCCAGCAGCCCCTTCCCGGGGGAGTACAATGAGCAGTTCTTC
TRBJ1-4	14	TRBV5-4	-	few	CASSTRTANEKLFF	TGTGCCAGCAGCACTCGGACGGCGAATGAAAAACTGTTTTTT
TRBJ1-1	15	TRBV6-2/TRBV6-3	TRBD1	-	CASSYSDRANTEAFF	TGTGCCAGCAGTTATTCGGACAGGGCGAACACTGAAGCTTTCTTT
TRBJ1-2	15	TRBV7-2	-	many	CASSLDGGVIYGYTF	TGTGCCAGCAGCTTAGATGGTGGGGTGATCTATGGCTACACCTTC
TRBJ2-1	15	TRBV20-1	TRBD2	-	CSVHVQGGRGNEQFF	TGCAGTGTGCATGTTCAAGGCGGGAGGGGCAATGAGCAGTTCTTC
TRBJ1-1	15	TRBV12-3/TRBV12-4	TRBD1	few	CASSFTDRGSPEAFF	TGTGCCAGCAGTTTCACCGACAGGGGAAGTCCTGAAGCTTTCTTT